This passage covers 9 T cell receptor beta chains from one sample sequenced in a study of cytomegalovirus exposure and HLA in healthy donors. PCR primers comprised 60 Vbeta and 13 Jbeta primers. Data came from immunoSEQ multiplex PCR; TCRdb stores just in-frame clones and leaves some out. The sample has approximately 78,000 clones, around 64% seen once. Material for sequencing was PBMCs. The receptors shown here come from a middle-aged man in good health and CMV-seropositive.

V and J are TRBV6-5 and TRBJ2-7; 7 bases fit TRBD1. The CDR3 loop spans 14 amino acids. Germline V gene lookup returns CDR1 MNHEY and CDR2 SVGAGI. V was clipped by 4 bases and J by 6 bases; unmatched bases: 9. DNA for the CDR3: TGTGCCAGCAGTTTCAACCGGGACAGTTCCGAGCAGTACTTC. It yields the protein CASSFNRDSSEQYF.

V usage is TRBV7-6 and J usage is TRBJ1-4, with D tentatively TRBD1 (6 bases). The germline V gene has CDR1 SGHVS and CDR2 FNYEAQ. CDR3 length equals 14 residues. Deletions cut 5 bases from V and 4 bases from J, with 11 bases between. The CDR3 is CASSQDRLNEKLFF. CDR3 nucleotide sequence: TGTGCCAGCAGCCAAGACAGGCTTAATGAAAAACTGTTTTTT.

In this sample, this clone turned up a few times. This chain links TRBV5-4 with TRBJ2-2, with a weak D call TRBD1 (6 bases). CDR1 SGHNT and CDR2 YYREEE come from the germline V gene (reference sequence). The CDR3 extends over 13 amino acids. V lost 2 bases and J lost 5, with 7 bases in between. The CDR3 region has the DNA TGTGCCAGCAGCTTTGGACAGACCGGGGAGCTGTTTTTT. Protein: CASSFGQTGELFF.

In this sample, this clone turned up a few times. V usage is TRBV7-2 and J usage is TRBJ2-7; 7 bases match TRBD1. This CDR3 comprises 15 residues. Germline values: CDR1 SGHTA, CDR2 FQGNSA. Germline trimming cut 5 bases from V and 0 bases from J; bases unmatched to any gene: 7. The CDR3 loop is CASSPSGQSSYEQYF. The CDR3 bases are TGTGCCAGCAGCCCCTCGGGACAGAGCTCCTACGAGCAGTACTTC.

The chain recombines TRBV30 with TRBJ2-1, with D possibly matching TRBD2 (6 bases). The germline V gene encodes CDR1 GTSNPN and CDR2 SVGIG (reference sequence). The CDR3 contains 13 residues. V lost 5 bases to trimming and J lost 0 bases, with 8 bases between them. CDR3 nucleotide sequence: TGTGCCTGGGGGAGGAGCTCCTACAATGAGCAGTTCTTC. It encodes CAWGRSSYNEQFF. The full variable domain, with the rest looked up from reference TRBV30 and TRBJ2-1, is SQTIHQWPATLVQPVGSPLSLECTVEGTSNPNLYWYRQAAGRGLQLLFYSVGIGQISSEVPQNLSASRPQDRQFILSSKKLLLSDSGFYLCAWGRSSYNEQFFGPGTRLTVL.

In the case of this clone: One end of the junction is discordant with germline, which a read error may explain. The genes are TRBV7-7 and TRBJ2-5; D gene uncertain. The CDR3 covers 13 residues. Germline V CDR1 and CDR2: SSHAT, FNYEAQ (reference sequence). The DNA of the CDR3 is TGTGCTAGCAGCTTAGCCCCAGAAGAGACCCAGTACTTC. Its protein is CASSLAPEETQYF.

V gene TRBV5-1 combines with J gene TRBJ1-1; TRBD1 matches at 8 bases. Germline V lookup: CDR1 SGHRS, CDR2 YFSETQ. The CDR3 totals 15 residues. The junction had 7 bases not matched to a gene; V was cut back by 2 bases and J by 4 bases. CDR3 region: CASSFSGGGSTEAFF. Written as DNA, the CDR3 is TGCGCCAGCAGCTTTTCAGGGGGCGGTAGCACTGAAGCTTTCTTT.

This clone was detected a few times. The V gene is TRBV5-6, the J gene TRBJ1-5; D remains ambiguous. Germline V gene data show CDR1 as SGHDT and CDR2 as YYEEEE. Trimming cost V 1 base and J 1 base, with 9 bases left between them. The CDR3 contains 15 residues. This chain's CDR3 is CASSLRGTSNQPQHF. CDR3 nucleotides: TGTGCCAGCAGCTTGCGGGGTACGAGCAATCAGCCCCAGCATTTT.

The V call is TRBV7-9, the J call TRBJ1-2; D is ambiguous. The CDR3 covers 14 residues. The V gene lost 4 bases and the J gene lost 4 bases, with 13 bases spanning the gap. Germline CDR1 and CDR2: SEHNR and FQNEAQ (reference sequence). CDR3 nucleotides: TGTGCCAGCAGCTCGGCGGCCTCGGGCTATGGCTACACCTTC. It translates to CASSSAASGYGYTF.